This paragraph reports one T cell receptor beta chain. Its specificity is not known. This sample was included in a study of cytomegalovirus exposure and HLA in healthy donors. Study-level information: A data release that came early held some 79 million unique TCRs from HLA-typed donors.

Primers: 60 Vbeta forward and 13 Jbeta reverse. Per the original methods: Among the unique TCR beta chains that a later analysis counted, about 85 million in all, roughly 11 million were shared. TCRdb keeps only in-frame clones here, not all; method: immunoSEQ multiplex PCR. V and J calls and clone size come straight from that table; D and trimming were deduced from the DNA. The table has roughly 140,000 clones, about 84% seen once. Study-wide findings and caveats: Testing in vitro showed a few CMV-associated chains specific for CMV antigens.

Each donor was nominally healthy when sampled (though unrecorded immune exposures were likely). CDR3 length: 12 residues. Source material: PBMCs. This chain uses TRBV21-1 with TRBJ1-2; TRBD1 was called by the table and not checked on the DNA. TRBV21-1 is a recognized pseudogene. The sequence derives from a male donor in good health and CMV-seronegative. The CDR3 sequence: CARRGRDCGYTF. The CDR3 bases are TGTGCCCGCAGGGGGCGTGATTGTGGCTACACCTTC.